The TCR beta chain under discussion was sequenced for a study of T-cell memory formation after mild COVID-19. Study at large: TCR clusters largely stayed donor specific.

Each CDR3 protein is one row after TCRdb ran MiXCR on the 5' RACE reads. The repertoire consists of about 200,000 distinct CDR3 sequences, with over 9.5% occurring once and the leading ten covering 3% to 4%. General study findings and limits: Proof of SARS-CoV-2 specificity was absent for the second-wave clones that crested on day 37. Whereas later expanders leaned CD4+, clones contracting day 15 to 85 showed a balanced CD4/CD8 makeup.

In this sample, this clonotype turned up a few times. What it binds is unknown. Sequencing was done on a sample of PBMCs or a T cell subset sorted from them (not recorded which). The TCR was taken from a man aged 18 to 30 who had mild COVID-19 (a few samples of this study predate the infection). Cell type and time point are not known.

The CDR3 reads CASSYRGNEQYF. The DNA of the CDR3 is TGTGCCAGCAGTTATAGGGGTAACGAGCAGTACTTC. The V and J genes are TRBV6-2 or TRBV6-3 and TRBJ2-7, with D possibly being TRBD1 (5 bases). The CDR3 is made up of 12 amino acids. Trimming pared 3 bases from V and 5 bases from J, leaving 8 bases between. CDR1 is MNHEY, CDR2 SVGEGT, per germline.